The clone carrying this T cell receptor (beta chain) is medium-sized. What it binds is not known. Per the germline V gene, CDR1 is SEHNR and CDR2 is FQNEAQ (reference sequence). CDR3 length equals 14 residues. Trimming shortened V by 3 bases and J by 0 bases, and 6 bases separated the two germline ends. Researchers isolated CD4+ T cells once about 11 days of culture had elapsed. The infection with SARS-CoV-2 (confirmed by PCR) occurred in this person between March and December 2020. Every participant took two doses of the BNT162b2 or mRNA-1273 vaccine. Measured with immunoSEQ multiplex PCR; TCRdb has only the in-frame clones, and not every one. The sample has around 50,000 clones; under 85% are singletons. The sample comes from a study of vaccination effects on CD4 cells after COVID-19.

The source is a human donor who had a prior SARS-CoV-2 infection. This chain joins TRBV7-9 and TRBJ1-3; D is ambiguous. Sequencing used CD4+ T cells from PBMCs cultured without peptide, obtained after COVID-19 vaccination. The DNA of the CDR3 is TGTGCCAGCAGCTTTAGCTTCTCTGGAAACACCATATATTTT. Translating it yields CASSFSFSGNTIYF.